The rows below give T cell receptor beta chains drawn from one sample of a study of early T cells in non-severe SARS-CoV-2 infection. TCRdb fed the 5' RACE reads into MiXCR, producing one record per CDR3 protein. Of around 29,000 distinct CDR3 sequences listed, 5.5% to 6.5% are singletons. Sample: whole blood. The receptor set was obtained from an adult who was a healthcare worker with PCR-confirmed SARS-CoV-2 infection or an uninfected control (not recorded which). CDR3s include the opening cysteine and the closing phenylalanine or tryptophan. D genes are given only for firm matches. A row's size may be missing; if present it is once, few, many or a size class.

V	D	J	size	DNA	CDR3
TRBV20-1	TRBD1	TRBJ2-3	many	TGCAGTGCTAGACCAAGGACAGGGGGTTACGATACGCAGTATTTT	CSARPRTGGYDTQYF
TRBV9	.	TRBJ2-4	many	TGTGCCAGCAGCGTAAGTGGTCTAGCCAAAAACATTCAGTACTTC	CASSVSGLAKNIQYF
TRBV29-1	TRBD1	TRBJ1-2	many	TGCAGCGTTGAAGATCTGACAGGGAACTATGGCTACACCTTC	CSVEDLTGNYGYTF
TRBV9	.	TRBJ2-1	many	TGTGCCAGCAGCGTAGGGGACCTACGGGAGCAGTTCTTC	CASSVGDLREQFF
TRBV10-1	TRBD1	TRBJ2-2	many	TGCGCCAGCAGTGACAACGGACAGGAGAACACCGGGGAGCTGTTTTTT	CASSDNGQENTGELFF
TRBV5-5	TRBD1	TRBJ1-1	many	TGTGCCAGCAGCGACCACAGGGGGCTTTGGTATCTGAACACTGAAGCTTTCTTT	CASSDHRGLWYLNTEAFF
TRBV5-4	.	TRBJ1-5	.	TGTGCCAGCAGCTTCGCCCTCCGGGGAGATCAGCCCCAGCATTTT	CASSFALRGDQPQHF
TRBV4-3	TRBD2	TRBJ2-3	many	TGCGCCAGCAGCCTCGCGGCTAGCGGGGGGGCCCAAGATACGCAGTATTTT	CASSLAASGGAQDTQYF
TRBV7-2	.	TRBJ2-7	many	TGTGCCAGCAGCTTAGTTATCGATCTCGAGCAGTACTTC	CASSLVIDLEQYF
TRBV7-2	.	TRBJ2-7	many	TGTGCCAGCAGCTTAGCAGGGATTCCGTACGAGCAGTACTTC	CASSLAGIPYEQYF
TRBV6-6	.	TRBJ2-1	many	TGTGCCAGCAGGGACACTGACGCAGATGAGCAGTTCTTC	CASRDTDADEQFF
TRBV7-2	.	TRBJ2-3	many	TGTGCCAGCAGACAGACAGATACGCAGTATTTT	CASRQTDTQYF
TRBV20-1	.	TRBJ2-7	.	TGCAGTGCGCCTCGGGGCTCGAGCGGGCTCTCCTACGAGCAGTACTTC	CSAPRGSSGLSYEQYF
TRBV9	.	TRBJ1-6	many	TGTGCCAGCAGTTTGGGGAACAGAGGCAATTCACCCCTCCACTTT	CASSLGNRGNSPLHF
TRBV6-2/TRBV6-3	TRBD2	TRBJ2-3	.	TGTGCCAGCAGTTTCGAGCGGGGAGTACAATTCTATGATACGCAGTATTTT	CASSFERGVQFYDTQYF
TRBV5-6	.	TRBJ1-2	.	TGTGCCAGCAGCTTCGGCTCAGGGCGGGTCTATGGCAACACCTTC	CASSFGSGRVYGNTF
TRBV20-1	.	TRBJ1-6	many	TGCAGTGCTAGAGTCAGGGAAAATTCACCCCTCCACTTT	CSARVRENSPLHF